This T cell receptor (beta chain) emerged from a study of cytomegalovirus exposure and HLA in healthy donors. Whereas donors were nominally healthy upon sampling, unrecorded immune exposures were probable. Concerning this clone: Its antigen remains unidentified.

PCR was performed using 60 Vbeta and 13 Jbeta primers. Sequencing used immunoSEQ multiplex PCR; TCRdb keeps in-frame clones, though not all of them. The sample includes fewer than 130,000 clones. In germline, CDR1 is SGHRS, CDR2 YFSETQ. CDR3 length: 16 amino acids. Trimming cost V 2 bases and J 2 bases; bases outside gene matches: 4. Study outcomes and limitations: In a later analysis, across HLA loci, associated TCR counts were highest for DRB1, lowest for HLA-C. Later analysis showed most CMV-associated TCR beta chains appearing HLA-restricted. Several top significant clusters appeared, in a later analysis, to be linked to common viral pathogens.

This clonotype was obtained from a man over 45 in good health and CMV-seronegative. V is TRBV5-1 and J is TRBJ2-2; 9 bases are shared with TRBD2. What was sequenced was PBMCs. The CDR3 loop reads CASSFLAGPNTGELFF. The CDR3 bases are TGCGCCAGCAGCTTCCTAGCGGGACCAAACACCGGGGAGCTGTTTTTT.